The following is a T cell receptor beta chain sequence with its context. Its target is not known. The entry originates in a study of cytomegalovirus exposure and HLA in healthy donors. Overall study results and limits: The majority of TCR sequences were rare, yet some public TCRs appeared in many donors. The authors enumerated roughly 180 TCR beta chains as linked to cytomegalovirus. Previous analysis showed most TCR beta V segments were productive about 87% or about 30% of the time.

60 Vbeta and 13 Jbeta primers were used in PCR. Sequencing was performed with immunoSEQ multiplex PCR; in TCRdb, only in-frame clones are kept and a portion is missing. The profile shows 90,000 to 130,000 clones, around 85% of them singletons. The sequencing input was PBMCs. This TCR was sampled from a man aged 35-49 years in good health and CMV-seronegative.

The CDR3 coding sequence is TGTGCCAGCAGCTTGGGCCAGGGGCTAAGCTCCTACGAGCAGTACTTC. It translates to CASSLGQGLSSYEQYF. This chain connects TRBV5-4 to TRBJ2-7; tentative D call: TRBD1 (6 bases). Germline loops: CDR1 SGHNT, CDR2 YYREEE (reference sequence). The length of the CDR3 is 16 residues. The V end lost 0 bases, the J end lost 0 bases, and 13 bases lay between the germline ends.